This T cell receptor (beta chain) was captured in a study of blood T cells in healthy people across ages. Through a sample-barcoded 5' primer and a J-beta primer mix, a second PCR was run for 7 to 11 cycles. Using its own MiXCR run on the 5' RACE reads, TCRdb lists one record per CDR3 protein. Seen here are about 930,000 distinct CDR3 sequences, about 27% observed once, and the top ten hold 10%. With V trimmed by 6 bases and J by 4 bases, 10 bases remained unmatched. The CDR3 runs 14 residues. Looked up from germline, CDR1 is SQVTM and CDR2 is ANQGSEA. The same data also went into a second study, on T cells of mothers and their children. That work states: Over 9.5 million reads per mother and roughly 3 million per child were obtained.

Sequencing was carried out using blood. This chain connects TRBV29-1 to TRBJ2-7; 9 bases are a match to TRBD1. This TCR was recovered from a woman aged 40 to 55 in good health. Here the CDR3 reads CSVSLGTGRYEQYF. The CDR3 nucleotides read TGCAGCGTATCCCTCGGGACAGGGAGGTACGAGCAGTACTTC.